This TCR beta chain was identified during a study of monozygotic twins with inflammatory bowel disease. Points from the study as a whole: Whereas healthy co-twins had higher TCRbeta diversity (inverse Simpson), IBD patients had lower diversity. Especially with disease activity, IBD patients had fewer clonotypes in common with others than healthy twins did.

In the case of this clonotype: The antigen remains unidentified.

Each TCR library consumed about 3,700 ng of total RNA. The unique tags termed UMIs, each holding a 6-nucleotide sample barcode, were added by means of template switching. TCRdb re-called the 5' RACE reads and shows each CDR3 protein once, DNA omitted. The table for this sample gives tens of thousands of distinct CDR3 sequences. Per germline, CDR1 SGHVS and CDR2 FQNEAQ. The CDR3 is made up of 12 amino acids. The clonotype comes from a human donor with ulcerative colitis or Crohn's disease, or a healthy co-twin of an affected twin (not recorded which). The specimen was blood. V gene TRBV7-8 combines with J gene TRBJ2-1. The CDR3 sequence is CASSLVVNEQFF.